The clone carrying this TCR beta chain came up a few times. Antigen: not known. A multiplex PCR was run with 60 Vbeta primers and 13 Jbeta primers. This table comes from immunoSEQ multiplex PCR, and its TCRdb copy is limited to in-frame clones, with some not included. The table lists roughly 130,000 clones, less than 75% of them singletons, with approximately 2.1% in the top ten. This CDR3 spans 16 amino acids. The data originate from a study of cytomegalovirus exposure and HLA in healthy donors. General study findings and limits: Earlier analysis found most TCR beta V segments productive about 87% or about 30% of the time. A link between a missense DCLRE1C variant and TCR beta V- and J-gene trimming emerged from a later analysis.

The J gene is TRBJ1-5, the V gene TRBV21-1; TRBD1, the table's D call, lacks a check against the DNA. TRBV21-1 is termed a pseudogene. This sequence originates from a woman aged 40 to 50 in good health and CMV-seropositive. The sequenced sample consisted of PBMCs. CDR3 DNA sequence: TGTGCCAGCAGCGAAAAGACAGGGGGCCGGGGTCAGCCCCAGCATTTT. This sequence encodes CASSEKTGGRGQPQHF.